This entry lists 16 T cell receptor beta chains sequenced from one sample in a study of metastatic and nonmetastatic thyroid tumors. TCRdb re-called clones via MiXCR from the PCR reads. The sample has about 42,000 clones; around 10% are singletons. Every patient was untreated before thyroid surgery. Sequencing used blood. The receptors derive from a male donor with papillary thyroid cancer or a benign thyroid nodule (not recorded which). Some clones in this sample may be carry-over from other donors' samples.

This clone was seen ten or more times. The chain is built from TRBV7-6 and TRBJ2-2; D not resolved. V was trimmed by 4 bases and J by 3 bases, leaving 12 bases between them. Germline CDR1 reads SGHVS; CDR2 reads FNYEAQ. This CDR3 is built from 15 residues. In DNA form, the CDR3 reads TGTGCCAGCAGCTCCCAGGCCTCCGACACCGGGGAGCTGTTTTTT. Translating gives CASSSQASDTGELFF.

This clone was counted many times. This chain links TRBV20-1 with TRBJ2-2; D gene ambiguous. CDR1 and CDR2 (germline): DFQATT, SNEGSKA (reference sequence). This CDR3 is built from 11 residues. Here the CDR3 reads CSTKDGGELFF. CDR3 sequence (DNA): TGCAGCACGAAGGATGGCGGGGAGCTGTTTTTT.

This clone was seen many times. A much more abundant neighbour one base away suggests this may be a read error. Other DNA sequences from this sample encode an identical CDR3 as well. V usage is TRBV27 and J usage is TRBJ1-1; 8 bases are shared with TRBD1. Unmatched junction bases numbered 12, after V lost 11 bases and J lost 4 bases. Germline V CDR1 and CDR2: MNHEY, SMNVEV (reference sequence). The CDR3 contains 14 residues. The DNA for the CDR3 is TGTGCCGCGGGGTACAGGGGGGACAGCACTGAAGCTTTCTTT. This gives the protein CAAGYRGDSTEAFF.

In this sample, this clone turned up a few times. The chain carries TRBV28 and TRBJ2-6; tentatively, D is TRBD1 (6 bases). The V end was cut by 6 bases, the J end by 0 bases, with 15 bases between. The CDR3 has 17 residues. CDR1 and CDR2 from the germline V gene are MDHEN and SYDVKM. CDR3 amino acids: CASRSGVSASGANVLTF. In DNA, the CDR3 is TGTGCCAGCAGATCAGGGGTCAGTGCCTCTGGGGCCAACGTCCTGACTTTC.

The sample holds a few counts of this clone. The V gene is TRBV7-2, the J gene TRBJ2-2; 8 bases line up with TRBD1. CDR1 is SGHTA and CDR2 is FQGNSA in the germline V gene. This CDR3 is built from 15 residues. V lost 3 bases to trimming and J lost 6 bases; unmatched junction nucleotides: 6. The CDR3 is CASSLPQGAAGELFF. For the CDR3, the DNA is TGTGCCAGCAGCTTGCCTCAGGGGGCGGCCGGGGAGCTGTTTTTT.

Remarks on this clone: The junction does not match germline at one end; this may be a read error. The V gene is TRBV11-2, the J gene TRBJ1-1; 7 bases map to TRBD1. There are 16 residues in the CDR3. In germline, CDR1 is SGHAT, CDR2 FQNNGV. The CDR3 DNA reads TGTGTCAGCAGACGAACCAGGACAGGAGGTAACACTGAGGCTTTCTTT. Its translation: CVSRRTRTGGNTEAFF.

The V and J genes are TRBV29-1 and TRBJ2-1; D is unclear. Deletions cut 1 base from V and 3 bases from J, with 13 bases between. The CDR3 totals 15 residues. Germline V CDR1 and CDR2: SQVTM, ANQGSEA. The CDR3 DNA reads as TGCAGCGTTGAAGGTGGGTTTGGTAGCTACAATGAGCAGTTCTTC. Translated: CSVEGGFGSYNEQFF.

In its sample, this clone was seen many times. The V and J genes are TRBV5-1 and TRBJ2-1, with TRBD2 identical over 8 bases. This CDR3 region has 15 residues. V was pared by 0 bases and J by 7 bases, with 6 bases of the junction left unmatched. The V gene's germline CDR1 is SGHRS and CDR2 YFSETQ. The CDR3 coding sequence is TGCGCCAGCAGCTTGGAAGCGGGAGCAATTAATGAGCAGTTCTTC. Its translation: CASSLEAGAINEQFF.

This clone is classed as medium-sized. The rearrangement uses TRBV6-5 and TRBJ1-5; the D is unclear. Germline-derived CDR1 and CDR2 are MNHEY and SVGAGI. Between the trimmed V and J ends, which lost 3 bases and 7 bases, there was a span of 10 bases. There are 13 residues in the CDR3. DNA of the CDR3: TGTGCCAGCAGTTATCGGGAAGGGCAGCCCCAGCATTTT. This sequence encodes CASSYREGQPQHF.

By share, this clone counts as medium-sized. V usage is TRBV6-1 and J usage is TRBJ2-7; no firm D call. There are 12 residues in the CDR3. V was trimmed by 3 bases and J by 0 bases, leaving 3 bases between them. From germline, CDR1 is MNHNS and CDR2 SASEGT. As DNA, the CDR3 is TGTGCCAGCAGTGAGCGCTCCTACGAGCAGTACTTC. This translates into CASSERSYEQYF.

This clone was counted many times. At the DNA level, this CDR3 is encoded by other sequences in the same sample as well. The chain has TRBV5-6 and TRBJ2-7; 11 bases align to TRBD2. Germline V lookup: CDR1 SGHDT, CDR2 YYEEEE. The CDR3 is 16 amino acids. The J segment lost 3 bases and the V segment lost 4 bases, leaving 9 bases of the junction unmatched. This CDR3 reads CASSGSSGRDRYEQYF. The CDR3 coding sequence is TGTGCCAGCAGCGGTAGTAGCGGGAGGGATCGCTACGAGCAGTACTTC.

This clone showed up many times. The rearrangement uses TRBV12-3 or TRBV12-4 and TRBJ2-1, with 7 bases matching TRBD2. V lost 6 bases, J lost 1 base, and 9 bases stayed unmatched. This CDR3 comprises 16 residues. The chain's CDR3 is CASSRRAGRSYNEQFF. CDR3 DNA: TGTGCCAGCAGCAGGAGAGCGGGACGTTCCTACAATGAGCAGTTCTTC.

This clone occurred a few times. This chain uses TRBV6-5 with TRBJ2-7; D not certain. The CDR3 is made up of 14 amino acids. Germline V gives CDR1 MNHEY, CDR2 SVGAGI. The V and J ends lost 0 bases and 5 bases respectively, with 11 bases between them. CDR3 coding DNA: TGTGCCAGCAGTTACTCGACAACCTGGGACGAGCAGTACTTC. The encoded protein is CASSYSTTWDEQYF.

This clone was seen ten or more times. The CDR3 bases are TGTGCCAGCAGTTACGGGCTAGCGGGAGTATTAGGGCAAGAGACCCAGTACTTC. Amino acid sequence: CASSYGLAGVLGQETQYF. V and J are TRBV6-2 or TRBV6-3 and TRBJ2-5; the match to TRBD2 covers 10 bases. Germline V gene lookup returns CDR1 MNHEY and CDR2 SVGEGT. J was trimmed by 2 bases and V by 2 bases; bases with no gene match: 11. The CDR3 runs 18 residues.

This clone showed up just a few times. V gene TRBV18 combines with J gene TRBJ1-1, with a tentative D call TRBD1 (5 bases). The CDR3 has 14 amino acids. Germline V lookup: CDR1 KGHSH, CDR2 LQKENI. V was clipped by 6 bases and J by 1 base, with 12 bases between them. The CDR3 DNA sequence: TGTGCCAGCTCCCCGGGGACGGAGAACACTGAAGCTTTCTTT. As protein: CASSPGTENTEAFF.

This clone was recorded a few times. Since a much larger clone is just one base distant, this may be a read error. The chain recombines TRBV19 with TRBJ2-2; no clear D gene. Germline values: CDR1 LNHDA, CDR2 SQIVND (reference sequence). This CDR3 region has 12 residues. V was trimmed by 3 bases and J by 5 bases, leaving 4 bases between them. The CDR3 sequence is CASSIVTGELFF. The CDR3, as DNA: TGTGCCAGTAGTATTGTGACCGGGGAGCTGTTTTTT.